This T cell receptor beta chain was sequenced for a study of T-cell memory formation after mild COVID-19. The CDR3 covers 15 residues. Germline V CDR1 and CDR2: SGHTA, FQGNSA. V lost 1 base to trimming and J lost 1 base, with 8 bases between them. Study results and caveats: Pre-infection memory harbored some responding clones, suggesting cross-reactive memory joined.

This clonotype was seen a handful of times. What it binds is unknown. TCRdb recomputed calls from the 5' RACE reads with MiXCR, one row per CDR3 protein. The data show just over 200,000 distinct CDR3 sequences, with 9% to 10% seen just once and 3.5% held by the top ten. Sequencing was carried out using PBMCs or a T cell subset sorted from them (not recorded which). The rearrangement joins TRBV7-2 to TRBJ2-4; D unresolved. This TCR was sampled from a man between 18 and 29 years old who had mild COVID-19 (a few samples of this study predate the infection). Cell type and time point are not known. The CDR3 region is CASSLEFPAKNIQYF. In DNA, the CDR3 is TGTGCCAGCAGCTTAGAATTCCCCGCCAAAAACATTCAGTACTTC.